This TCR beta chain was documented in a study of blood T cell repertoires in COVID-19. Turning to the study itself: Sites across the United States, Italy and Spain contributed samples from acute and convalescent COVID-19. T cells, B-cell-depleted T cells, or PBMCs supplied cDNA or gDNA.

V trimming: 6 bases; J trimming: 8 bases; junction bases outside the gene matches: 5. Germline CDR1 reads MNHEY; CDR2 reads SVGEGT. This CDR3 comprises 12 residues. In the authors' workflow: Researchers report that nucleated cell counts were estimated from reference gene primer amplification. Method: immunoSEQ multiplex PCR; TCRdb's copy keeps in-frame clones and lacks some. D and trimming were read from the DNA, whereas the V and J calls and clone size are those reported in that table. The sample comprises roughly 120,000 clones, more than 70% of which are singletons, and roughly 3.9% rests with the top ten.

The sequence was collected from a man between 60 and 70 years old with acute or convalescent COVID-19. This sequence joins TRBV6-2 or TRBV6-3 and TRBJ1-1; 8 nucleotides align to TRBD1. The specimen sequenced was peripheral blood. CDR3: CASSRDRREAFF. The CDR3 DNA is TGTGCCAGCAGCCGGGACAGGCGCGAAGCTTTCTTT.